This T cell receptor beta chain was recorded in a study of CD8 T cells in Susac syndrome. Study outcomes and limitations: In total CD8+ repertoires, around 15 Susac-specific public clones were found, and CD8+ TEMRA repertoires had roughly five.

Concerning this clonotype: The target antigen is unknown.

With random hexamers, reverse transcription was performed on about 0.5 to 1 ug of RNA. TCRdb itself ran the immunoSEQ multiplex PCR reads through MiXCR, one entry per CDR3 protein. The data contain 70,000 to 100,000 distinct CDR3 sequences, about 96% of them seen just once; the ten biggest clones take up more than 0.35%. Looked up from germline, CDR1 is SGDLS and CDR2 is YYNGEE. This CDR3 comprises 15 residues. Trimming pared 0 bases from V and 0 bases from J, leaving 9 bases between. The source is a human donor with Susac syndrome. The J gene is TRBJ1-2, the V gene TRBV9; D remains ambiguous. Sequencing used CD8+ T cells from PBMCs. CDR3 in DNA: TGTGCCAGCAGCGTAGCCGGCAGTTCTAACTATGGCTACACCTTC. Amino acid sequence: CASSVAGSSNYGYTF.